This T cell receptor (beta chain) was observed in a study of blood T cell repertoires in COVID-19. J was trimmed by 0 bases and V by 7 bases; bases with no gene match: 17. The CDR3 covers 19 residues. Germline loops: CDR1 LNHDA, CDR2 SQIVND (reference sequence). Seattle cases were enrolled at active infection and followed longitudinally. As handled by the study authors: Counts of nucleated cells, estimated from reference gene primer amplification, were obtained. Assay used: immunoSEQ multiplex PCR; TCRdb lists only in-frame clones, some missing. Clone size and V and J calls were adopted from that table, with D and trimming inferred from the DNA. The profile shows about 160,000 clones, less than 85% of them singletons.

What was sequenced was peripheral blood. The clonotype comes from a woman between 35 and 50 years old with COVID-19, enrolled during active disease. The chain recombines TRBV19 with TRBJ1-1; 10 positions agree with TRBD1. CDR3 in DNA: TGTGCCAGTATGCAGGGACAGGGGCGCGCCAAGTCGGTGAACACTGAAGCTTTCTTT. Its translation is CASMQGQGRAKSVNTEAFF.